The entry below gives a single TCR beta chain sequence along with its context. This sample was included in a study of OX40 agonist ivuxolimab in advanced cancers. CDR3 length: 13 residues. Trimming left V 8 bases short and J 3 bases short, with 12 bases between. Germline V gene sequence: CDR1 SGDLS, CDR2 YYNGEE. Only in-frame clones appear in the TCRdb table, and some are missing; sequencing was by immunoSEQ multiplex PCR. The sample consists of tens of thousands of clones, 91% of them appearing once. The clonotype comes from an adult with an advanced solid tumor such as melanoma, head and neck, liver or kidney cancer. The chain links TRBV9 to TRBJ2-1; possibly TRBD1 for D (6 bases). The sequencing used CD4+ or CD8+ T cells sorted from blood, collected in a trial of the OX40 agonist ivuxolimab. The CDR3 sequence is CASGGHGYNEQFF. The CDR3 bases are TGTGCCAGTGGGGGACATGGCTACAATGAGCAGTTCTTC.